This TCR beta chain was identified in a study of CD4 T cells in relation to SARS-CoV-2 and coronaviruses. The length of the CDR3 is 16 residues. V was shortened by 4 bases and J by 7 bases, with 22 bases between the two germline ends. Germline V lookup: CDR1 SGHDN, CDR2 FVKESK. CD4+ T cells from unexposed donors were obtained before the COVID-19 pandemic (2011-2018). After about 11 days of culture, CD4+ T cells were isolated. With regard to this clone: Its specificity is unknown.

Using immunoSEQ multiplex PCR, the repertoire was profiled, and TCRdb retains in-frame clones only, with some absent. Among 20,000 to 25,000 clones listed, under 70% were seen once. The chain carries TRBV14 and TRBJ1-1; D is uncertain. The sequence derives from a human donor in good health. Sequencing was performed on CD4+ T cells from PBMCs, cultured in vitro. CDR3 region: CASSRHLGFREDEAFF. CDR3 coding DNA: TGTGCCAGCAGCCGTCATCTAGGGTTTAGGGAGGATGAAGCTTTCTTT.